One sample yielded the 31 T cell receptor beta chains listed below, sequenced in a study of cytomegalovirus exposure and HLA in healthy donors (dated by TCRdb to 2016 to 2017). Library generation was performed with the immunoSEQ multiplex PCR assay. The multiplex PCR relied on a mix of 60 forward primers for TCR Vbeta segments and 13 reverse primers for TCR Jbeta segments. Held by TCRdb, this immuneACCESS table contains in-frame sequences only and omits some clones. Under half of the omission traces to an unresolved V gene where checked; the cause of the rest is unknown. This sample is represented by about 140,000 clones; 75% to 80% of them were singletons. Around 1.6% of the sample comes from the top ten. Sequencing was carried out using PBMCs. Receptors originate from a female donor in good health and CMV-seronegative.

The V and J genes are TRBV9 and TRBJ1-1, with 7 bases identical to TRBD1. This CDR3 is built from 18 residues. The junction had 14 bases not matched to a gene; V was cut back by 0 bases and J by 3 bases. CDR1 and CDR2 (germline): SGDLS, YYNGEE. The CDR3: CASSVEPGDSAGYTEAFF. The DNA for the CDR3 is TGTGCCAGCAGCGTAGAACCCGGGGACAGTGCCGGGTACACTGAAGCTTTCTTT.

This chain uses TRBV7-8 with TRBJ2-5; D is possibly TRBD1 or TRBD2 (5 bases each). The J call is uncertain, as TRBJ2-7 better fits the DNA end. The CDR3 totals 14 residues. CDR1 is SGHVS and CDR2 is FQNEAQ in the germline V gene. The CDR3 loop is CASSFGDYGGEQYF. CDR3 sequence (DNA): TGTGCCAGCAGCTTTGGAGACTATGGGGGCGAGCAGTACTTC.

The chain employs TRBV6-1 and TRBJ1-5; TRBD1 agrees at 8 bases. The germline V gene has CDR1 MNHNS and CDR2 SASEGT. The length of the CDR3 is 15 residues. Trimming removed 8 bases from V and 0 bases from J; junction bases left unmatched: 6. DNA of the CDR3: TGTGCCAGCCGGGACAGGAGATATAGCAATCAGCCCCAGCATTTT. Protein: CASRDRRYSNQPQHF.

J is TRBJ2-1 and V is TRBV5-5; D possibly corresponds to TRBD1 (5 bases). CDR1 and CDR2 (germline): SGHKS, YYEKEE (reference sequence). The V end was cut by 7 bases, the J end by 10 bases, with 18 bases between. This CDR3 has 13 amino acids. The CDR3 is CASGFRVHREQFF. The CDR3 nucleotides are TGTGCCAGCGGTTTCAGGGTTCATCGCGAGCAGTTCTTC. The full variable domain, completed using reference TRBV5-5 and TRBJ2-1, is DAGVTQSPTHLIKTRGQQVTLRCSPISGHKSVSWYQQVLGQGPQFIFQYYEKEERGRGNFPDRFSARQFPNYSSELNVNALLLGDSALYLCASGFRVHREQFFGPGTRLTVL.

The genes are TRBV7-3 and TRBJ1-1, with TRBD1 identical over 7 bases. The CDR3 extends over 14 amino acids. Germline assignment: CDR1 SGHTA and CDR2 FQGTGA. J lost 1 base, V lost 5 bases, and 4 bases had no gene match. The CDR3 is CASSEQGSNTEAFF. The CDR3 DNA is TGTGCCAGCAGCGAACAGGGGTCGAACACTGAAGCTTTCTTT.

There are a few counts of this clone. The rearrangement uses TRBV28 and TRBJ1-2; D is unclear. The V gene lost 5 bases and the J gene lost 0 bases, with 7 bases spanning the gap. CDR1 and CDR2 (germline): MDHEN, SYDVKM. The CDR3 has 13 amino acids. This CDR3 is CASSPTANYGYTF. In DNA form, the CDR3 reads TGTGCCAGCAGTCCCACAGCTAACTATGGCTACACCTTC.

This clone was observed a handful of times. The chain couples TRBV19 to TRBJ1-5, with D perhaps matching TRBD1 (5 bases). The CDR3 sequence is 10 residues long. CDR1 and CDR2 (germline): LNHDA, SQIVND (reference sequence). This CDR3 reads CAGGFQPQHF. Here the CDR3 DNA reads TGTGCTGGGGGGTTCCAGCCCCAGCATTTT.

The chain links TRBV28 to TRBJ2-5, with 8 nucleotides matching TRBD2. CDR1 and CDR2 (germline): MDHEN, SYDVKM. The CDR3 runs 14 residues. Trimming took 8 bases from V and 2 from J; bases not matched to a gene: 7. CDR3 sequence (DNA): TGTGCCAGCTTAACTAGCGGATTGCAAGAGACCCAGTACTTC. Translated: CASLTSGLQETQYF.

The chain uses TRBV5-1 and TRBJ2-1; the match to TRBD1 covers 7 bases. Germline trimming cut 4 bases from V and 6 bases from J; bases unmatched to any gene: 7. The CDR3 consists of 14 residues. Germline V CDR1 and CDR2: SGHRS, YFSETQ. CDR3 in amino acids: CASSTGQPSNEQFF. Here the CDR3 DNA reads TGCGCCAGCAGCACGGGACAGCCCAGCAATGAGCAGTTCTTC.

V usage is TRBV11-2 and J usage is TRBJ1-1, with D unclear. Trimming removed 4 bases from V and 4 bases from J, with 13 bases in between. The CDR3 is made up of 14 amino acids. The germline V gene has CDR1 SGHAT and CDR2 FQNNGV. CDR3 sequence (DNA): TGTGCCAGCAGCTCCCGGACTGGAGGCACTGAAGCTTTCTTT. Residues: CASSSRTGGTEAFF.

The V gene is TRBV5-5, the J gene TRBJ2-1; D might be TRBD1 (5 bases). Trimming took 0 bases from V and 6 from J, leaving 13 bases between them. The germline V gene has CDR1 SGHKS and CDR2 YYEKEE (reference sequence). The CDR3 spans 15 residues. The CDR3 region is CASSLGQGYPNEQFF. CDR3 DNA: TGTGCCAGCAGCTTGGGGCAGGGTTACCCCAATGAGCAGTTCTTC. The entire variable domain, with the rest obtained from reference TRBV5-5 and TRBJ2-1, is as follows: DAGVTQSPTHLIKTRGQQVTLRCSPISGHKSVSWYQQVLGQGPQFIFQYYEKEERGRGNFPDRFSARQFPNYSSELNVNALLLGDSALYLCASSLGQGYPNEQFFGPGTRLTVL.

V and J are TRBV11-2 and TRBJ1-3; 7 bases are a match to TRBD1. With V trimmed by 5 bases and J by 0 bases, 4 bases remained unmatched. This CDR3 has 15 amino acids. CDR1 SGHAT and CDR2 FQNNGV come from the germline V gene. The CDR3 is CASSLWDSSGNTIYF. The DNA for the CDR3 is TGTGCCAGCAGCCTCTGGGACAGCTCTGGAAACACCATATATTTT. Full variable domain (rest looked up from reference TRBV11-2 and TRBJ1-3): EAGVAQSPRYKIIEKRQSVAFWCNPISGHATLYWYQQILGQGPKLLIQFQNNGVVDDSQLPKDRFSAERLKGVDSTLKIQPAKLEDSAVYLCASSLWDSSGNTIYFGEGSWLTVV.

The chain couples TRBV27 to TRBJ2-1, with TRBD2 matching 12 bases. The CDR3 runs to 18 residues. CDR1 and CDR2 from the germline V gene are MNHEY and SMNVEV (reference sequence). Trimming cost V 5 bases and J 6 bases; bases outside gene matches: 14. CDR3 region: CASSTRTSGIDDSNEQFF. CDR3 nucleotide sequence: TGTGCCAGCAGTACAAGGACTAGCGGGATCGACGACTCCAATGAGCAGTTCTTC.

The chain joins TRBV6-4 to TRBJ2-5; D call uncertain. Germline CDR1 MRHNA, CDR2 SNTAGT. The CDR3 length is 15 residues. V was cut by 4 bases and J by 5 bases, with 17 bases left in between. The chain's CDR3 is CASSGGDGLRETQYF. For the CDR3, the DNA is TGTGCCAGCAGTGGAGGTGACGGCTTGAGGGAGACCCAGTACTTC.

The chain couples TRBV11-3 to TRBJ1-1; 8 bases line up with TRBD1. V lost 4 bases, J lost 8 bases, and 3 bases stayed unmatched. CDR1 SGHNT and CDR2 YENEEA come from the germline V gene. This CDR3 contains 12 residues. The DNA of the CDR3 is TGTGCCAGCAGCTACCGGGACAGGGAAGCTTTCTTT. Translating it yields CASSYRDREAFF.

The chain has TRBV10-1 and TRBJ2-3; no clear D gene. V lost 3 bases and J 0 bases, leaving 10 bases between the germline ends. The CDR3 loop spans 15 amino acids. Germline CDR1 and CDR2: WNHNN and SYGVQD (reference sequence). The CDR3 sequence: CASSDGGTSTDTQYF. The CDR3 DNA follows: TGCGCCAGCAGTGACGGCGGAACTAGCACAGATACGCAGTATTTT.

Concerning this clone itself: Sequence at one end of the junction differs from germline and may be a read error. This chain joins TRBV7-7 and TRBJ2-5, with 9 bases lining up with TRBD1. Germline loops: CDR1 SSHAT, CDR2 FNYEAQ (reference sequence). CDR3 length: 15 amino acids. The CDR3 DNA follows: TGTGCTAGCAGCTTAGAACGGACAGGGGCAGAGACCCAGTACTTC. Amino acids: CASSLERTGAETQYF.

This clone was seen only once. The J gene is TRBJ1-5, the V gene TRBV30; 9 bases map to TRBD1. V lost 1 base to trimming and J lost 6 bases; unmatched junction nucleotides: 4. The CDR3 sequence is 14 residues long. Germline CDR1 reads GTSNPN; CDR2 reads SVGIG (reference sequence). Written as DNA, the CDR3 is TGTGCCTGGAGTGACAGGGGGCCTGGTCAGCCCCAGCATTTT. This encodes CAWSDRGPGQPQHF.

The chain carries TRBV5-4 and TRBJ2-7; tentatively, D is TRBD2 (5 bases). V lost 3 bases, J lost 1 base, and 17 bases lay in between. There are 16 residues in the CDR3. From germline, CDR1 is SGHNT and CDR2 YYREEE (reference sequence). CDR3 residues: CASSSYSDGNSYEQYF. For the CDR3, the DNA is TGTGCCAGCAGCTCCTACTCGGACGGGAATTCCTACGAGCAGTACTTC.

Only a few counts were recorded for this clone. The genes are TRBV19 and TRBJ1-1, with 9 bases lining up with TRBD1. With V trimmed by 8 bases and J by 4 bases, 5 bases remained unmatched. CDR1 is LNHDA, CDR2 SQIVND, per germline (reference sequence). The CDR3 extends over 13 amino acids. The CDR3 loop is CASWGTGSTEAFF. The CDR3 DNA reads TGTGCCAGTTGGGGGACAGGGTCCACTGAAGCTTTCTTT.

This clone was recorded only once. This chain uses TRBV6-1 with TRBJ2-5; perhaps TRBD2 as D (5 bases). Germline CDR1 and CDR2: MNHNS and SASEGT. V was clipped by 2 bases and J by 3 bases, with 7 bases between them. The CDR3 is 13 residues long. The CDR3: CASSEWEKETQYF. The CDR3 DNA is TGTGCCAGCAGTGAATGGGAGAAAGAGACCCAGTACTTC.

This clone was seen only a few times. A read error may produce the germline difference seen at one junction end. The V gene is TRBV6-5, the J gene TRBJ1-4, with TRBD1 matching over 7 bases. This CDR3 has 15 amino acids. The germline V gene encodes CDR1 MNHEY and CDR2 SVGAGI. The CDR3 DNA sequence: TGTGCCAGCAGTGACTCGACAGGGTCGGGGGAAAAACTGTTTTTT. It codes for CASSDSTGSGEKLFF.

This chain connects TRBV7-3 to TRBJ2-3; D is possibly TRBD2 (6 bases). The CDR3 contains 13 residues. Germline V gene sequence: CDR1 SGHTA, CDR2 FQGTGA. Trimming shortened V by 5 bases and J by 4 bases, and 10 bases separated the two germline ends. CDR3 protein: CASSIAVPDTQYF. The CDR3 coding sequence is TGTGCCAGCAGCATAGCGGTCCCAGATACGCAGTATTTT.

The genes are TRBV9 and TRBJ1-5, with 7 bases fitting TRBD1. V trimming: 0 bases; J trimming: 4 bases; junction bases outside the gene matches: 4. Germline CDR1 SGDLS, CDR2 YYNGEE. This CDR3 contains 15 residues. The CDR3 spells CASSVEPGQNQPQHF. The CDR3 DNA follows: TGTGCCAGCAGCGTAGAGCCGGGACAGAATCAGCCCCAGCATTTT.

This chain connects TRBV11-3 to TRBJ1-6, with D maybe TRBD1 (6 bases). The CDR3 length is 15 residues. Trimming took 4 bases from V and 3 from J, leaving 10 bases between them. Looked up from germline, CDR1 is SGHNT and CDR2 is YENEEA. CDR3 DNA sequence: TGTGCCAGCAGCTCTTCAGGGGACTATAATTCACCCCTCCACTTT. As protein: CASSSSGDYNSPLHF.

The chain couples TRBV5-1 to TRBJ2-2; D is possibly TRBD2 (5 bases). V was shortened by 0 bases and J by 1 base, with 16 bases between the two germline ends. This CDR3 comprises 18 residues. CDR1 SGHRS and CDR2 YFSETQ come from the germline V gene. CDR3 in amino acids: CASSLGRALGLNTGELFF. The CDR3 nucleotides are TGCGCCAGCAGCTTGGGGCGGGCCCTAGGACTGAACACCGGGGAGCTGTTTTTT.

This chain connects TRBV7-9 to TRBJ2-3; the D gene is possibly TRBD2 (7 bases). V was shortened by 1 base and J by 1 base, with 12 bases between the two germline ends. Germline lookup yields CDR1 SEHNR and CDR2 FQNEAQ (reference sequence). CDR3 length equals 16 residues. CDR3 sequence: CASSLGEGGRTDTQYF. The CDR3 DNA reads TGTGCCAGCAGCTTAGGGGAGGGGGGACGCACAGATACGCAGTATTTT.

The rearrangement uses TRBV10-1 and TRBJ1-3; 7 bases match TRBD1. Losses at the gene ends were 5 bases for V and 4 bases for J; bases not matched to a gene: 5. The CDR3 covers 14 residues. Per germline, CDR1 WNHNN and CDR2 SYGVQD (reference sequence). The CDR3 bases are TGCGCCAGCAGTCCCGGGACAGTCGGAAACACCATATATTTT. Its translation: CASSPGTVGNTIYF.

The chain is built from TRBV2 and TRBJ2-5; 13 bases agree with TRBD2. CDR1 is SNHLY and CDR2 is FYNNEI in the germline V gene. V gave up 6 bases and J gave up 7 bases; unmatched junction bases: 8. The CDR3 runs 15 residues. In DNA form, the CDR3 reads TGTGCCAGCAGCGCGGGACTAGCGGGGACCGGGACCCAGTACTTC. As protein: CASSAGLAGTGTQYF.

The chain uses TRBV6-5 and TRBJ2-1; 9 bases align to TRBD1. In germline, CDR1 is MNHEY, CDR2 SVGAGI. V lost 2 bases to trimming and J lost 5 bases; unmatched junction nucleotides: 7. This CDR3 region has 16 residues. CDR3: CASSYLWDRVDNEQFF. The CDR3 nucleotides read TGTGCCAGCAGTTACCTGTGGGACAGGGTAGACAATGAGCAGTTCTTC.

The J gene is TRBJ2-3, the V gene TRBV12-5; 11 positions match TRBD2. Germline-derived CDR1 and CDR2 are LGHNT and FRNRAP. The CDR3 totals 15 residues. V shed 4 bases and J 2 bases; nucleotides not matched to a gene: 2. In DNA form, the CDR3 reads TGTGCTAGTGGTTCTAGCGGGAGGTACACAGATACGCAGTATTTT. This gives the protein CASGSSGRYTDTQYF.